This TCR beta chain emerged from a study of blood T cell repertoires in COVID-19. Turning to the study itself: Whether acute or convalescent, the COVID-19 samples came from the United States, Italy and Spain. Sources were T cells, B-cell-depleted T cells, or PBMCs; the material itself was cDNA or gDNA.

Trimming removed 0 bases at V and 1 base at J, with 7 bases between. The CDR3 sequence is 14 residues long. The germline gives CDR1 MNHNS, CDR2 SASEGT. Notes on this clone: This same CDR3 is encoded by further DNA sequences in the sample.

Original methodology: Amplifying reference gene primers gave estimates of nucleated cell counts. The protocol was immunoSEQ multiplex PCR, while the TCRdb copy is restricted to in-frame clones and leaves out a portion. V and J calls plus clone size are reproduced from that table; the DNA served to infer D and trimming. Here the sample spans about 100,000 clones, roughly 87% being singletons. This chain joins TRBV6-1 and TRBJ2-7; D may be TRBD2 (6 bases). This TCR was sampled from a man aged 25 to 40 in a cohort sampled during active COVID-19. The specimen was peripheral blood. The CDR3 is CASSEAGGSYEQYF. The CDR3, as DNA: TGTGCCAGCAGTGAAGCCGGAGGGTCCTACGAGCAGTACTTC.